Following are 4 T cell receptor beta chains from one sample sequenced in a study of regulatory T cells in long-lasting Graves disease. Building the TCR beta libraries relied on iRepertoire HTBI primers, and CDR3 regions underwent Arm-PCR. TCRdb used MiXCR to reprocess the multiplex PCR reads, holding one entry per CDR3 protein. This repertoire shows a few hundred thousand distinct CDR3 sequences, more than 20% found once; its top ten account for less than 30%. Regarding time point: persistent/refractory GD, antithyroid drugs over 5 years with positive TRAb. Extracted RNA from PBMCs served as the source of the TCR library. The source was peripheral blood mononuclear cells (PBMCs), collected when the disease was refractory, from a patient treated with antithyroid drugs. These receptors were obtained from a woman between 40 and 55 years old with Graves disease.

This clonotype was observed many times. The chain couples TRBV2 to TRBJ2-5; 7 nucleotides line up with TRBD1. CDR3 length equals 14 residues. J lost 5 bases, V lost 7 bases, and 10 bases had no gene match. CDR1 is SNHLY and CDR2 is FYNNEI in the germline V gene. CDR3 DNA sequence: TGTGCCAGCATGGCGAACAGGGGCCGGGAGACCCAGTACTTC. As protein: CASMANRGRETQYF.

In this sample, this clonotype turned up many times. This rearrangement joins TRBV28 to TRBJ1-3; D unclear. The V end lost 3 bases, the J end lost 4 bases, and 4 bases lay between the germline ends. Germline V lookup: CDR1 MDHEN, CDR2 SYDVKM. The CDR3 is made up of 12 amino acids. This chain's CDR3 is CASSLEGNTIYF. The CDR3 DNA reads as TGTGCCAGCAGTTTGGAAGGAAACACCATATATTTT.

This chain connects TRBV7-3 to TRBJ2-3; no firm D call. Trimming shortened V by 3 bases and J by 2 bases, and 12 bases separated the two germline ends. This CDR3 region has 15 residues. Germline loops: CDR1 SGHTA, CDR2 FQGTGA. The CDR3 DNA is TGTGCCAGCAGCTTGATCCAAGGCCCCACAGATACGCAGTATTTT. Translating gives CASSLIQGPTDTQYF. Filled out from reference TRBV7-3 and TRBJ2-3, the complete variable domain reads GAGVSQTPSNKVTEKGKYVELRCDPISGHTALYWYRQSLGQGPEFLIYFQGTGAADDSGLPNDRFFAVRPEGSVSTLKIQRTERGDSAVYLCASSLIQGPTDTQYFGPGTRLTVL.

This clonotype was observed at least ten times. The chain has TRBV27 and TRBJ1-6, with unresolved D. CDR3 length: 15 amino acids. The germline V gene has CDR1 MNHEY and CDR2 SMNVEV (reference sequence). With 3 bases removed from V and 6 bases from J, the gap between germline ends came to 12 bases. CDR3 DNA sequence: TGTGCCAGCAGTTTTGGGGTGCCGGGTAATTCACCCCTCCACTTT. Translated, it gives CASSFGVPGNSPLHF.